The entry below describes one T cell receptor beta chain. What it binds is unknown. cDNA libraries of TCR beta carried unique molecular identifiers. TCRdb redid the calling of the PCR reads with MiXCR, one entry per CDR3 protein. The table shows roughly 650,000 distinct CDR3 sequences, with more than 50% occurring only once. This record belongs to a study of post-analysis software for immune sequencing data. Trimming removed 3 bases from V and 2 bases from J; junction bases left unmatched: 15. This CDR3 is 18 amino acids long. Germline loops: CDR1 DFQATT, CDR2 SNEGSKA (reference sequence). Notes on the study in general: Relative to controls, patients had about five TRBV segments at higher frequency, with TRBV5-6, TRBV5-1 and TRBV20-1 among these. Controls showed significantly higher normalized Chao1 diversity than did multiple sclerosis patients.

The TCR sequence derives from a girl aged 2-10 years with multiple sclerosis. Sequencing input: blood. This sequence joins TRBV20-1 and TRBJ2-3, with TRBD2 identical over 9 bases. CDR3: CSASSSGVQANPTDTQYF. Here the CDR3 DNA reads TGCAGTGCTAGTTCTAGCGGGGTCCAAGCCAACCCCACAGATACGCAGTATTTT.